The 27 T cell receptor beta chains below come from one sample, sequenced in a study of OX40 agonist ivuxolimab in advanced cancers. The assay was immunoSEQ multiplex PCR, and TCRdb's table has in-frame clones only and misses some. The repertoire has tens of thousands of clones, approximately 91% of them found once; the top ten carry about 26%. The sample here was CD4+ or CD8+ T cells sorted from blood, taken in a trial of the OX40 agonist ivuxolimab. The receptor source for this set is an adult with an advanced solid tumor such as melanoma, head and neck, liver or kidney cancer.

The chain couples TRBV29-1 to TRBJ1-2; D is unclear. V was trimmed by 1 base and J by 4 bases, leaving 7 bases between them. The CDR3 sequence is 12 residues long. Germline V gene data show CDR1 as SQVTM and CDR2 as ANQGSEA. The DNA for the CDR3 is TGCAGCGTTGAAGGGGATCTCTATGGCTACACCTTC. Encoded protein: CSVEGDLYGYTF.

The chain links TRBV2 to TRBJ1-2; D might be TRBD1 (6 bases). The CDR3 length is 14 residues. CDR1 and CDR2 (germline): SNHLY, FYNNEI. Trimming removed 6 bases from V and 7 bases from J, with 18 bases in between. The CDR3, as DNA: TGTGCCAGCAGACAAGTACGGGACACCGGTGGCTACACCTTC. Protein sequence: CASRQVRDTGGYTF.

In this sample, this clone turned up once. The genes are TRBV5-1 and TRBJ2-5, with D perhaps TRBD2 (5 bases). Gene TRBJ2-7 matches the end of the DNA better, so the J call may be wrong. This CDR3 is built from 13 residues. Per germline, CDR1 SGHRS and CDR2 YFSETQ. The CDR3 DNA follows: TGCGCCAGCAGCTACCTCGGACTCGACGAGCAGTACTTC. Its protein is CASSYLGLDEQYF.

The CDR3 loop reads CASSGTGGYSSYNEQFF. The DNA for the CDR3 is TGTGCCAGTTCCGGGACAGGGGGCTATTCGTCCTACAATGAGCAGTTCTTC. The chain employs TRBV7-6 and TRBJ2-1; 12 nucleotides agree with TRBD1. The CDR3 has 17 residues. Germline-derived CDR1 and CDR2 are SGHVS and FNYEAQ. V lost 9 bases and J lost 1; bases outside the gene matches: 10.

The chain is built from TRBV5-1 and TRBJ1-4; 8 bases line up with TRBD1. The junction had 12 bases not matched to a gene; V was cut back by 0 bases and J by 5 bases. Germline V gene sequence: CDR1 SGHRS, CDR2 YFSETQ. This CDR3 is built from 18 residues. The CDR3 reads CASSLDPRLTGENEKLFF. The CDR3 region has the DNA TGCGCCAGCAGCTTGGATCCCCGATTGACAGGGGAAAATGAAAAACTGTTTTTT.

The chain is built from TRBV7-2 and TRBJ2-3; a weak D match, TRBD2 (5 bases). Germline CDR1 reads SGHTA; CDR2 reads FQGNSA. Between the trimmed V and J ends, which lost 5 bases and 2 bases, there was a span of 14 bases. This CDR3 comprises 15 residues. The CDR3 protein is CASSRKGEATDTQYF. The CDR3 DNA reads TGTGCCAGCAGCCGGAAGGGAGAAGCCACAGATACGCAGTATTTT.

This clone occurred a few times. The chain employs TRBV5-1 and TRBJ2-3, with TRBD2 matching 8 bases. The V segment lost 3 bases and the J segment 0 bases; nucleotides outside the gene matches: 9. Looked up from germline, CDR1 is SGHRS and CDR2 is YFSETQ. This CDR3 has 17 residues. CDR3 sequence reads: CASSSELAAFSTDTQYF. CDR3 sequence (DNA): TGCGCCAGCAGCTCAGAACTAGCGGCCTTTAGCACAGATACGCAGTATTTT.

The chain is built from TRBV30 and TRBJ1-1, with D unclear. This CDR3 has 13 residues. Germline assignment: CDR1 GTSNPN and CDR2 SVGIG (reference sequence). Trimming stripped 8 bases from V and 1 base from J, with 14 bases between. CDR3 nucleotides: TGTGCCAGCGCCTGGACGGAGAACACTGAAGCTTTCTTT. Translation gives CASAWTENTEAFF.

The V and J genes are TRBV7-8 and TRBJ2-1, with 11 bases matching TRBD2. Germline values: CDR1 SGHVS, CDR2 FQNEAQ. The CDR3 totals 17 residues. V lost 5 bases to trimming and J lost 2 bases; unmatched junction nucleotides: 8. CDR3 bases: TGTGCCAGCAGCACCGGGACTAGCGGAAAAACCTACAATGAGCAGTTCTTC. It encodes CASSTGTSGKTYNEQFF.

The chain uses TRBV18 and TRBJ1-1; 7 bases are shared with TRBD1. J was trimmed by 6 bases and V by 0 bases; bases with no gene match: 4. Germline V gene lookup returns CDR1 KGHSH and CDR2 LQKENI. CDR3 length equals 14 residues. CDR3 amino acids: CASSPPDRISEAFF. The CDR3 nucleotides read TGTGCCAGCTCACCACCGGACAGGATCTCTGAAGCTTTCTTT.

V and J are TRBV5-1 and TRBJ2-5; 11 nucleotides line up with TRBD1. CDR3 length: 14 amino acids. Germline lookup yields CDR1 SGHRS and CDR2 YFSETQ. V shed 5 bases, J shed 5 bases, and the junction held 5 bases outside the gene matches. This chain's CDR3 is CASRRGTGGETQYF. The CDR3 coding sequence is TGCGCCAGCAGACGCGGGACAGGGGGTGAGACCCAGTACTTC. Complete variable domain (other parts from reference TRBV5-1 and TRBJ2-5): KAGVTQTPRYLIKTRGQQVTLSCSPISGHRSVSWYQQTPGQGLQFLFEYFSETQRNKGNFPGRFSGRQFSNSRSEMNVSTLELGDSALYLCASRRGTGGETQYFGPGTRLLVL.

This clone was detected once. The V gene is TRBV19, the J gene TRBJ1-1; D is unclear. The germline V gene encodes CDR1 LNHDA and CDR2 SQIVND (reference sequence). CDR3 size: 13 residues. V lost 5 bases and J lost 0, with 7 bases in between. The CDR3 DNA is TGTGCCAGTAGTCCCTCCATGAACACTGAAGCTTTCTTT. It is translated as CASSPSMNTEAFF.

The chain couples TRBV7-2 to TRBJ2-1; D may match TRBD1 or TRBD2 (5 bases each). The CDR3 is 13 residues long. V lost 1 base and J 9 bases, leaving 10 bases between the germline ends. Germline CDR1 SGHTA, CDR2 FQGNSA. The CDR3: CASSLVGTGEQFF. CDR3 coding DNA: TGTGCCAGCAGCTTAGTTGGGACCGGTGAGCAGTTCTTC.

The rearrangement joins TRBV6-6 to TRBJ1-1; D gene ambiguous. From germline, CDR1 is MNHNY and CDR2 SVGAGI (reference sequence). This CDR3 comprises 13 residues. Between the trimmed V and J ends, which lost 6 bases and 7 bases, there was a span of 15 bases. The CDR3 DNA sequence: TGTGCCAGCAGGTCCTCTGTCTCGGATGAAGCTTTCTTT. This codes for CASRSSVSDEAFF.

The chain has TRBV11-2 and TRBJ1-3; D not certain. V lost 7 bases and J 8 bases, leaving 9 bases between the germline ends. Per germline, CDR1 SGHAT and CDR2 FQNNGV. CDR3 length equals 11 residues. The CDR3 sequence: CASTQGDTIYF. CDR3 DNA: TGTGCCAGCACCCAAGGAGACACCATATATTTT.

As concerns this clone: The sample has other DNA sequences that encode this CDR3 too. This rearrangement joins TRBV6-6 to TRBJ1-2; D is ambiguous. Germline loops: CDR1 MNHNY, CDR2 SVGAGI (reference sequence). The CDR3 contains 11 residues. V was clipped by 2 bases and J by 5 bases, with 3 bases between them. The CDR3: CASSYGYGYTF. The DNA of the CDR3 is TGTGCCAGCAGTTACGGGTATGGCTACACCTTC.

The chain uses TRBV5-6 and TRBJ1-1; a weak D match, TRBD1 (6 bases). The CDR3 spans 13 residues. Germline CDR1 is SGHDT and CDR2 is YYEEEE. Trimming shortened V by 1 base and J by 6 bases, and 10 bases separated the two germline ends. CDR3 bases: TGTGCCAGCAGCTTGACAGGGTCGCCTGAAGCTTTCTTT. This sequence encodes CASSLTGSPEAFF.

This clone was detected once. The chain joins TRBV4-1 to TRBJ2-1; 13 bases map to TRBD2. The CDR3 totals 15 residues. Per the germline V gene, CDR1 is MGHRA and CDR2 is YSYEKL. The trim removed 7 bases at V and 7 bases at J, leaving 7 bases unmatched. The CDR3 protein is CASNLLAGGPNEQFF. In DNA form, the CDR3 reads TGCGCCAGCAATCTACTAGCGGGGGGGCCGAATGAGCAGTTCTTC.

CDR3 loop: CASSLSRETQYF. As DNA, the CDR3 is TGCGCCAGCAGCTTGAGTAGAGAGACCCAGTACTTC. This chain connects TRBV5-1 to TRBJ2-5; no definite D call. Germline V CDR1 and CDR2: SGHRS, YFSETQ. This CDR3 has 12 amino acids. Trimming pared 1 base from V and 4 bases from J, leaving 5 bases between.

The chain recombines TRBV18 with TRBJ2-2; D not resolved. The germline V gene encodes CDR1 KGHSH and CDR2 LQKENI. Trimming removed 3 bases from V and 6 bases from J, with 2 bases in between. The CDR3 has 11 amino acids. The chain's CDR3 is CASSPPGELFF. The CDR3, as DNA: TGTGCCAGCTCACCGCCCGGGGAGCTGTTTTTT.

This rearrangement joins TRBV27 to TRBJ2-7; 13 bases are shared with TRBD2. CDR3 length: 15 amino acids. Germline CDR1 is MNHEY and CDR2 is SMNVEV (reference sequence). V lost 6 bases to trimming and J lost 2 bases; unmatched junction nucleotides: 4. CDR3 region: CASSLGLAGTYEQYF. CDR3 nucleotides: TGTGCCAGCAGCTTGGGACTAGCGGGAACCTACGAGCAGTACTTC.

The chain carries TRBV27 and TRBJ2-1, with D tentatively TRBD2 (6 bases). The ends were cut back, 2 bases at V and 9 bases at J, with 14 bases in the middle. CDR1 and CDR2 from the germline V gene are MNHEY and SMNVEV (reference sequence). The CDR3 contains 14 residues. The CDR3 loop reads CASSLGTHSGEQFF. The CDR3, as DNA: TGTGCCAGCAGTTTAGGGACTCACTCCGGTGAGCAGTTCTTC.

The V gene is TRBV28, the J gene TRBJ2-3, with D hard to call. The V gene lost 2 bases and the J gene lost 4 bases, with 4 bases spanning the gap. The germline V gene has CDR1 MDHEN and CDR2 SYDVKM. CDR3 length equals 12 residues. In DNA form, the CDR3 reads TGTGCCAGCAGTTTAAGCCCAGATACGCAGTATTTT. Amino acids: CASSLSPDTQYF.

The chain employs TRBV28 and TRBJ1-5; D unclear. The V gene's germline CDR1 is MDHEN and CDR2 SYDVKM. V was trimmed by 2 bases and J by 0 bases, leaving 8 bases between them. This CDR3 is built from 15 residues. CDR3 nucleotides: TGTGCCAGCAGTTTAAGCATGGTTAGCAATCAGCCCCAGCATTTT. Residues: CASSLSMVSNQPQHF.

This rearrangement joins TRBV6-5 to TRBJ2-6; D not certain. V was shortened by 8 bases and J by 0 bases, with 5 bases between the two germline ends. This CDR3 spans 13 amino acids. Germline assignment: CDR1 MNHEY and CDR2 SVGAGI. The CDR3 DNA reads as TGTGCCAGCGGGTACTCTGGGGCCAACGTCCTGACTTTC. Translation gives CASGYSGANVLTF.

The chain recombines TRBV6-9 with TRBJ1-1; 11 positions agree with TRBD1. This CDR3 comprises 14 residues. Germline V gene data show CDR1 as MNHGY and CDR2 as SVAAGI. Unmatched junction bases numbered 2, after V lost 5 bases and J lost 3 bases. The CDR3 DNA follows: TGTGCCAGCAGTCCGGGACAGGGGGACACTGAAGCTTTCTTT. It encodes CASSPGQGDTEAFF.

V and J are TRBV5-1 and TRBJ2-7; TRBD1 matches 10 bases. V lost 2 bases, J lost 4 bases, and 9 bases stayed unmatched. The CDR3 is made up of 16 amino acids. Per germline, CDR1 SGHRS and CDR2 YFSETQ. The DNA for the CDR3 is TGCGCCAGCAGCTTCGCCCCGGGGGACAGGGGTTACGAGCAGTACTTC. As protein: CASSFAPGDRGYEQYF.